The clone carrying this T cell receptor (beta chain) was picked up a small number of times. The data derive from a study of blood T cell repertoires in COVID-19. The data were produced by immunoSEQ multiplex PCR, yet TCRdb's version contains in-frame clones alone and is incomplete. The sample lists more than 300,000 clones, 85% to 90% seen once, with approximately 7.3% in the top ten. The CDR3 is made up of 14 amino acids. CDR1 is SEHNR, CDR2 FQNEAQ, per germline (reference sequence). V lost 5 bases, J lost 3 bases, and 11 bases lay in between. This chain joins TRBV7-9 and TRBJ2-1, with a tentative D call TRBD2 (6 bases). The sequencing input was peripheral blood. This sequence was found in a woman in her 70s with COVID-19, enrolled during active disease. CDR3 sequence reads: CASSPRTNYNEQFF. The CDR3 DNA follows: TGTGCCAGCAGCCCCCGGACTAACTACAATGAGCAGTTCTTC.